These 27 T cell receptor beta chains were all obtained from the same sample, sequenced in a study of beta chain features in type 1 diabetes. Study conclusions and caveats: Type 1 diabetes patients had moderately but significantly shorter TCRB CDR3s in all four CD4+ subsets.

Antigens of these TCRs are unknown. The isolated RNA, all of it, was reverse transcribed, so expressed TCRB transcripts were what got sequenced. The method was immunoSEQ multiplex PCR; TCRdb's version includes in-frame clones alone and lacks a portion of them. Of around 30,000 clones in the sample, 65% are singletons; the top ten hold approximately 2.5%. Sequencing was performed on Tregs from blood. These receptors were collected from a woman between 25 and 40 years old with type 1 diabetes.

V gene TRBV5-1 combines with J gene TRBJ2-2, with a possible D match to TRBD1 (6 bases). CDR1 and CDR2 from the germline V gene are SGHRS and YFSETQ. The CDR3 runs 16 residues. V was cut by 0 bases and J by 1 base, with 10 bases left in between. The CDR3 loop is CASSLADSLNTGELFF. DNA for the CDR3: TGCGCCAGCAGCTTGGCGGACAGCCTGAACACCGGGGAGCTGTTTTTT.

The chain employs TRBV5-1 and TRBJ2-2; TRBD2 agrees at 10 bases. This CDR3 is 15 amino acids long. V dropped 4 bases and J dropped 6; count of bases not matched to a gene: 6. Germline assignment: CDR1 SGHRS and CDR2 YFSETQ. CDR3 sequence (DNA): TGCGCCAGCAGCCTAGCGGGAGTTGTGGCCGGGGAGCTGTTTTTT. Amino acid sequence: CASSLAGVVAGELFF.

Only a few counts were recorded for this clone. The rearrangement uses TRBV7-9 and TRBJ1-1; 8 bases are a match to TRBD1. Germline values: CDR1 SEHNR, CDR2 FQNEAQ (reference sequence). V trimming: 1 base; J trimming: 11 bases; junction bases outside the gene matches: 6. The CDR3 runs to 13 residues. The CDR3 region has the DNA TGTGCCAGCAGCTTAGGTGGACAGGGTCCCGCTTTCTTT. The encoded protein is CASSLGGQGPAFF. Full variable domain (missing parts from reference TRBV7-9 and TRBJ1-1): DTGVSQNPRHKITKRGQNVTFRCDPISEHNRLYWYRQTLGQGPEFLTYFQNEAQLEKSRLLSDRFSAERPKGSFSTLEIQRTEQGDSAMYLCASSLGGQGPAFFGQGTRLTVV.

This clone has a single count. This chain links TRBV6-1 with TRBJ2-1; D may be TRBD2 (6 bases). CDR3 length: 12 residues. The germline V gene encodes CDR1 MNHNS and CDR2 SASEGT. The V and J ends lost 3 bases and 12 bases respectively, with 12 bases between them. The CDR3 is CASSDTGLGQFF. In nucleotides, the CDR3 is TGTGCCAGCAGTGATACGGGACTTGGGCAGTTCTTC.

A few counts support this clone. V usage is TRBV4-1 and J usage is TRBJ2-2; 7 bases map to TRBD1. The CDR3 consists of 16 residues. The trim removed 4 bases at V and 4 bases at J, leaving 9 bases unmatched. Germline V CDR1 and CDR2: MGHRA, YSYEKL. Here the CDR3 DNA reads TGCGCCAGCAGCCGCCTAAAGGGACAGATCACCGGGGAGCTGTTTTTT. As protein: CASSRLKGQITGELFF.

This clone showed up just a few times. This chain uses TRBV7-3 with TRBJ2-1; D is ambiguous. Trimming left V 5 bases short and J 1 base short, with 12 bases between. This CDR3 is built from 15 residues. The germline gives CDR1 SGHTA, CDR2 FQGTGA. In DNA form, the CDR3 reads TGTGCCAGCAGCCCCGCTACTACTTCCTACAATGAGCAGTTCTTC. Protein sequence: CASSPATTSYNEQFF.

The chain joins TRBV5-1 to TRBJ1-2; a possible D gene is TRBD1 (6 bases). The CDR3 spans 13 residues. The V end was cut by 0 bases, the J end by 6 bases, with 9 bases between. From germline, CDR1 is SGHRS and CDR2 YFSETQ. The CDR3 DNA follows: TGCGCCAGCAGCTTGGGACAGGTTGATGGCTACACCTTC. Translating it yields CASSLGQVDGYTF.

This clone was counted between two and nine times. V and J are TRBV5-1 and TRBJ2-3, with D possibly TRBD1 on 5 matching bases. Trimming left V 4 bases short and J 0 bases short, with 18 bases between. The CDR3 consists of 17 residues. Germline assignment: CDR1 SGHRS and CDR2 YFSETQ. CDR3 sequence: CASSLKATVLSTDTQYF. In nucleotides, the CDR3 is TGCGCCAGCAGCCTTAAGGCGACAGTCCTAAGCACAGATACGCAGTATTTT. The full variable domain, completed using reference TRBV5-1 and TRBJ2-3, is KAGVTQTPRYLIKTRGQQVTLSCSPISGHRSVSWYQQTPGQGLQFLFEYFSETQRNKGNFPGRFSGRQFSNSRSEMNVSTLELGDSALYLCASSLKATVLSTDTQYFGPGTRLTVL.

The CDR3 DNA follows: TGCGCCAGCAGCTGGGCCCCGGGGAGCAATGAGCAGTTCTTC. It codes for CASSWAPGSNEQFF. J is TRBJ2-1 and V is TRBV5-1; maybe TRBD2 (5 bases). The V and J ends lost 3 bases and 6 bases respectively, with 13 bases between them. This CDR3 spans 14 amino acids. Germline CDR1 reads SGHRS; CDR2 reads YFSETQ.

V gene TRBV20-1 combines with J gene TRBJ1-2, with unresolved D. CDR1 is DFQATT and CDR2 is SNEGSKA in the germline V gene (reference sequence). Trimming took off 0 bases at V and 8 bases at J, with 7 bases between the two ends. The CDR3 runs 11 residues. The CDR3 sequence is CSARDPSGYTF. The CDR3 nucleotides read TGCAGTGCTAGAGATCCGAGCGGCTACACCTTC.

The chain uses TRBV29-1 and TRBJ2-7; 9 bases agree with TRBD1. The trim removed 2 bases at V and 1 base at J, leaving 3 bases unmatched. Germline CDR1 SQVTM, CDR2 ANQGSEA. The CDR3 is made up of 14 amino acids. The CDR3 loop reads CSVEFGTGSYEQYF. CDR3 nucleotide sequence: TGCAGCGTTGAATTTGGGACAGGGTCCTACGAGCAGTACTTC.

The rearrangement uses TRBV2 and TRBJ1-1; D gene ambiguous. Germline assignment: CDR1 SNHLY and CDR2 FYNNEI. This CDR3 comprises 14 residues. V was clipped by 1 base and J by 1 base, with 7 bases between them. The CDR3 DNA follows: TGTGCCAGCAGTGAAGTCGGCGGGAACACTGAAGCTTTCTTT. It codes for CASSEVGGNTEAFF.

The J gene is TRBJ2-5, the V gene TRBV9; possibly TRBD2 for D (6 bases). The germline V gene encodes CDR1 SGDLS and CDR2 YYNGEE. Trimming took off 3 bases at V and 2 bases at J, with 17 bases between the two ends. This CDR3 spans 16 amino acids. The CDR3 DNA reads TGTGCCAGCAGCGGCCGAGAGGGACGGGGGCAAGAGACCCAGTACTTC. This gives the protein CASSGREGRGQETQYF.

This clone was found a few times. The chain links TRBV4-2 to TRBJ1-1; 7 bases agree with TRBD1. This CDR3 comprises 16 residues. V lost 0 bases, J lost 10 bases, and 14 bases stayed unmatched. In germline, CDR1 is LGHNA, CDR2 YNFKEQ. This CDR3 is CASSQDLPSTGSVAFF. The CDR3, as DNA: TGTGCCAGCAGCCAAGATCTCCCGTCGACAGGGTCTGTAGCTTTCTTT.

The chain has TRBV7-3 and TRBJ2-3, with D tentatively TRBD1 (6 bases). The V end was cut by 2 bases, the J end by 0 bases, with 9 bases between. Germline V CDR1 and CDR2: SGHTA, FQGTGA. The CDR3 is 15 amino acids. This CDR3 reads CASSLDRTSTDTQYF. Written as DNA, the CDR3 is TGTGCCAGCAGCTTAGACAGGACTAGCACAGATACGCAGTATTTT.

This clone has only a few counts. The rearrangement uses TRBV7-9 and TRBJ2-5, with 7 bases lining up with TRBD2. With the DNA end fitting TRBJ2-7 better, the J assignment may be wrong. This CDR3 region has 18 residues. From germline, CDR1 is SEHNR and CDR2 FQNEAQ (reference sequence). The CDR3 loop reads CASSSGGGAGVNSYEQYF. CDR3 nucleotide sequence: TGTGCCAGCAGCTCCGGGGGTGGGGCGGGAGTTAACTCCTACGAGCAGTACTTC.

The table lists this clone with a few counts. This chain uses TRBV10-3 with TRBJ1-2; 9 bases match TRBD1. Trimming removed 6 bases from V and 2 bases from J; junction bases left unmatched: 1. Per germline, CDR1 ENHRY and CDR2 SYGVKD. The CDR3 totals 13 residues. CDR3: CAIRGQGNYGYTF. CDR3 DNA: TGTGCCATCAGGGGACAGGGAAACTATGGCTACACCTTC.

The J gene is TRBJ1-5, the V gene TRBV5-6; 8 bases fit TRBD1. Germline V CDR1 and CDR2: SGHDT, YYEEEE. V lost 3 bases to trimming and J lost 5 bases; unmatched junction nucleotides: 10. The CDR3 runs to 16 residues. As DNA, the CDR3 is TGTGCCAGCAGCTCCCGACAGGGGAAATGGGATCAGCCCCAGCATTTT. Translated, it gives CASSSRQGKWDQPQHF.

This clone was detected only a few times. This sequence joins TRBV4-1 and TRBJ2-2; tentatively, D is TRBD1 (5 bases). This CDR3 is built from 15 residues. The V gene lost 4 bases and the J gene lost 7 bases, with 16 bases spanning the gap. CDR1 is MGHRA and CDR2 is YSYEKL in the germline V gene. The DNA of the CDR3 is TGCGCCAGCAGCCCTAGACAGAAATTCGGCGGGGAGCTGTTTTTT. Its protein is CASSPRQKFGGELFF.

CDR3 amino acids: CASSLRLRGSYNEQFF. CDR3 coding DNA: TGTGCCAGCAGTTTACGCTTGAGAGGCTCCTACAATGAGCAGTTCTTC. V and J are TRBV28 and TRBJ2-1; D is unclear. This CDR3 contains 16 residues. V was shortened by 2 bases and J by 0 bases, with 11 bases between the two germline ends. The germline V gene has CDR1 MDHEN and CDR2 SYDVKM.

This chain uses TRBV5-1 with TRBJ2-5; perhaps TRBD1 as D (7 bases). The CDR3 is made up of 13 amino acids. V was shortened by 7 bases and J by 4 bases, with 14 bases between the two germline ends. Germline CDR1 is SGHRS and CDR2 is YFSETQ. CDR3: CASENQGGETQYF. The CDR3 DNA reads TGCGCCAGCGAAAACCAGGGGGGAGAGACCCAGTACTTC.

CDR3 sequence reads: CASSFLTSSYNEQFF. The CDR3 DNA sequence: TGCGCCAGCAGCTTCCTTACCAGCTCCTACAATGAGCAGTTCTTC. The genes are TRBV5-1 and TRBJ2-1; D is unclear. Trimming shortened V by 2 bases and J by 0 bases, and 9 bases separated the two germline ends. Germline CDR1 and CDR2: SGHRS and YFSETQ. The CDR3 length is 15 residues.

CDR3 loop: CASSSLSTVPKNIQYF. The CDR3 DNA sequence: TGTGCCAGCAGTTCCTTATCGACAGTACCCAAAAACATTCAGTACTTC. The V and J genes are TRBV6-5 and TRBJ2-4, with a possible D match to TRBD1 (5 bases). Trimming removed 4 bases at V and 2 bases at J, with 15 bases between. The CDR3 is 16 amino acids. Germline CDR1 reads MNHEY; CDR2 reads SVGAGI.

The chain has TRBV5-1 and TRBJ2-5; possible D gene TRBD2, 5 bases. This CDR3 contains 16 residues. Trimming shortened V by 5 bases and J by 3 bases, and 20 bases separated the two germline ends. The germline gives CDR1 SGHRS, CDR2 YFSETQ. The CDR3 loop reads CASSRGSGGVKETQYF. In DNA form, the CDR3 reads TGCGCCAGCAGTCGGGGATCTGGTGGGGTTAAAGAGACCCAGTACTTC.

The chain is built from TRBV6-1 and TRBJ2-3; D might be TRBD1 (6 bases). CDR3 length: 14 residues. CDR1 is MNHNS and CDR2 is SASEGT in the germline V gene. Trimming removed 3 bases at V and 0 bases at J, with 7 bases between. As DNA, the CDR3 is TGTGCCAGCAGTGAGGGGGCTAGCACAGATACGCAGTATTTT. It translates to CASSEGASTDTQYF.

The CDR3 here is CASSFRSGTRNSPLHF. For the CDR3, the DNA is TGTGCCAGCAGTTTCAGATCCGGGACAAGAAATTCACCCCTCCACTTT. The chain couples TRBV28 to TRBJ1-6; weak D call: TRBD1 (6 bases). Trimming took 3 bases from V and 7 from J, leaving 16 bases between them. CDR1 is MDHEN, CDR2 SYDVKM, per germline. This CDR3 contains 16 residues.

This rearrangement joins TRBV5-6 to TRBJ1-1; 8 positions match TRBD1. Germline-derived CDR1 and CDR2 are SGHDT and YYEEEE. The CDR3 extends over 16 amino acids. Trimming removed 10 bases from V and 2 bases from J; junction bases left unmatched: 16. CDR3 nucleotides: TGTGCCTGCTCGCCCGACAGGGGTCGGTTCAACACTGAAGCTTTCTTT. This encodes CACSPDRGRFNTEAFF.